The T cell receptor (beta chain) described here comes from a study of blood T cell repertoires in COVID-19 (dated by TCRdb to the early 2020s). Regarding the complete study: Samples covering the acute and convalescent phases of COVID-19 were provided by collaborators in the United States, Italy and Spain. The material from the prospective study consisted of cDNA or gDNA derived from T cells, B-cell-depleted T cells, or PBMCs. A freely available public database, intended as a resource for researchers studying the immune response to SARS-CoV-2, is where the repertoires were released. The samples were drawn from the first 160 participants of the ongoing ImmuneRACE study and from some 1,300 subjects provided by 6 global collaborators. The sample metadata nearly always contained a de-identified subject ID, COVID-19 status, age in years and sex. Where available, HLA class I and class II types were taken from metadata supplied by the sample provider and were not determined by assay-based typing. The dataset comprised deeply sampled blood TCRbeta repertoires from subjects exposed to, actively infected with, or recovered from COVID-19. Study-wide findings and limitations: The amount of clinical and demographic metadata varied by source and participant and was provided uncurated.

A distance of 21 bases separates the germline ends of V and J, which lose 3 bases and 4 bases respectively. According to the germline V gene, CDR1 reads KGHSH and CDR2 reads LQKENI. CDR3 length: 17 amino acids, cysteine to phenylalanine. Just CDR3 DNA is preserved here, 51 bases in frame from base 1. Collaborating institutions collected whole blood in K2EDTA tubes following their own protocols. For TCRbeta analysis, collaborators shipped samples in one of three forms: frozen whole blood, isolated PBMCs, or DNA extracted from either of those sample types. The immunoSEQ Assay, a bias-controlled multiplex PCR, was used to amplify TCRbeta CDR3 regions from genomic DNA. Concerning the study's data processing: Nucleated cell counts per sample were estimated from amplification of reference gene primers within the assay. To quantify the absolute abundance of each unique TCRbeta CDR3 rearrangement, sequence reads were collapsed and filtered. For each sample, productive Simpson clonality was calculated as the square root of Simpson's diversity index across productive rearrangements. The table comes from immuneACCESS by way of TCRdb, which keeps in-frame sequences with V and J called. Part of the clones is missing from these tables; in studies checked, under half for an unresolved V gene and the rest for unknown reasons. The D gene and trimming were derived from the DNA, and the V and J assignments and clone size from that table. Present in this sample are around 220,000 clones, around four fifths of which were seen just once. In total, the top ten clones hold 15% to 20% of the sample.

About this clone: Its antigen remains undetermined. No per-base quality is available; no much larger clone lies one base away.

The receptor comes from a man aged 30-40 years with active or convalescent COVID-19. Material: peripheral blood. The V and J genes are TRBV18 and TRBJ1-2; the best D guess is TRBD1, with 6 bases matching. For the CDR3, the sequence is CASSPGGTAGAFYGYTF. The nucleotide sequence reads as follows: TGTGCCAGCTCACCTGGCGGTACGGCAGGGGCCTTCTATGGCTACACCTTC.